This TCR beta chain originates from a study of T-cell memory formation after mild COVID-19. TCRdb itself ran the 5' RACE reads through MiXCR, one entry per CDR3 protein. Of some 450,000 distinct CDR3 sequences listed, roughly 17% are singletons. Findings and limits, study-wide: Some clones that responded were present in memory (sampled pre-infection), which suggests cross-reactive memory joined.

Of note for this clonotype: Its antigen is not identified.

CDR3 length: 14 residues. V was cut by 5 bases and J by 5 bases, with 13 bases left in between. The germline V gene encodes CDR1 SGHTA and CDR2 FQGNSA. The sample was PBMCs or a T cell subset sorted from them (not recorded which). This TCR came from a young man who had mild COVID-19 (a few samples of this study predate the infection). Cell type and time point are not known. This rearrangement joins TRBV7-2 to TRBJ2-1; D call uncertain. The CDR3 nucleotides read TGTGCCAGCAGCCCCGAGAACAAGGACAATGAGCAGTTCTTC. Protein product: CASSPENKDNEQFF. Variable domain in full (rest from reference TRBV7-2 and TRBJ2-1): GAGVSQSPSNKVTEKGKDVELRCDPISGHTALYWYRQSLGQGLEFLIYFQGNSAPDKSGLPSDRFSAERTGGSVSTLTIQRTQQEDSAVYLCASSPENKDNEQFFGPGTRLTVL.